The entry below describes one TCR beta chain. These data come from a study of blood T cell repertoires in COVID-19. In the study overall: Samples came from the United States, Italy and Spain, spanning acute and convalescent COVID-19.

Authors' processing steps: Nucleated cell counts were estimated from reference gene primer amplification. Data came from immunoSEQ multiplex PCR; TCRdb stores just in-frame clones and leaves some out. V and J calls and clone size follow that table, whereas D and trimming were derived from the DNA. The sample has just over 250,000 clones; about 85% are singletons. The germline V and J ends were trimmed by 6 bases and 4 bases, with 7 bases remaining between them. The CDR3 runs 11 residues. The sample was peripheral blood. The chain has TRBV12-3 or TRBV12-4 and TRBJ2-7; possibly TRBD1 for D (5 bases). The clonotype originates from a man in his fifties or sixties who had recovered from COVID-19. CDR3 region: CASRDSYEQYF. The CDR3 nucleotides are TGTGCCAGCAGAGACAGTTACGAGCAGTACTTC.